These 10 T cell receptor beta chains were sequenced from one sample in a study of shared clonotypes between healthy human individuals. Some clones are missing from TCRdb's copy, which holds only in-frame ones; the method was immunoSEQ multiplex PCR. Seen here are a few hundred thousand clones, roughly 96% observed once, and the top ten hold around 0.32%. The specimen sequenced was memory CD8+ T cells sorted from blood. Subset given: CD45RO+ cells pooled with CCR7-negative TemRA cells. These receptors came from a man under 40 in good health.

The V call is TRBV20-1, the J call TRBJ2-7; D is undetermined. V lost 6 bases and J lost 3, with 9 bases in between. The CDR3 is 11 residues long. CDR1 DFQATT and CDR2 SNEGSKA come from the germline V gene (reference sequence). This CDR3 reads CSAGQFYEQYF. Written as DNA, the CDR3 is TGCAGTGCCGGGCAGTTCTACGAGCAGTACTTC.

Regarding this clone: The sample carries other DNA sequences with the same CDR3. This chain connects TRBV6-5 to TRBJ1-2; perhaps TRBD1 as D (6 bases). V lost 0 bases and J 5 bases, leaving 7 bases between the germline ends. Germline V gene sequence: CDR1 MNHEY, CDR2 SVGAGI. The CDR3 loop spans 13 amino acids. CDR3 region: CASSYSTGYGYTF. CDR3 nucleotide sequence: TGTGCCAGCAGTTACTCTACAGGGTATGGCTACACCTTC.

The CDR3 DNA reads TGTGCCAGCAGCCCCGGATTGACCAATCAGCCCCAGCATTTT. It yields the protein CASSPGLTNQPQHF. The genes are TRBV6-5 and TRBJ1-5; D is uncertain. The germline CDR1 and CDR2 sequences are MNHEY and SVGAGI. The CDR3 has 14 amino acids. Trimming shortened V by 6 bases and J by 3 bases, and 12 bases separated the two germline ends.

The chain has TRBV10-2 and TRBJ2-7; 7 positions agree with TRBD2. Germline values: CDR1 WSHSY, CDR2 SAAADI. This CDR3 region has 12 residues. The ends lost 8 bases at V and 2 bases at J; junction bases unmatched: 3. CDR3 coding DNA: TGCGCCAGCTCGGGACTACCCTACGAGCAGTACTTC. Its protein product is CASSGLPYEQYF.

This clone has a single count. The sample has other DNA sequences that encode this CDR3 too. The genes are TRBV6-5 and TRBJ1-1; D unclear. CDR1 MNHEY and CDR2 SVGAGI come from the germline V gene. Between the trimmed V and J ends, which lost 0 bases and 0 bases, there was a span of 5 bases. This CDR3 has 14 amino acids. CDR3 sequence reads: CASSYSSMNTEAFF. CDR3 in DNA: TGTGCCAGCAGTTACTCGAGCATGAACACTGAAGCTTTCTTT.

The genes are TRBV30 and TRBJ1-4, with TRBD1 matching 8 bases. Germline CDR1 GTSNPN, CDR2 SVGIG (reference sequence). The CDR3 is made up of 14 amino acids. Germline trimming cut 5 bases from V and 6 bases from J; bases unmatched to any gene: 8. The CDR3: CAWGPGQGHEKLFF. The CDR3 DNA reads TGTGCCTGGGGCCCTGGACAGGGTCATGAAAAACTGTTTTTT.

The J gene is TRBJ2-7, the V gene TRBV6-5, with D tentatively TRBD1 (6 bases). The V end was cut by 7 bases, the J end by 4 bases, with 17 bases between. In germline, CDR1 is MNHEY, CDR2 SVGAGI. The CDR3 sequence is 14 residues long. In DNA, the CDR3 is TGTGCCAGCACCAAACAGGGACCGGGTTACGAGCAGTACTTC. It specifies CASTKQGPGYEQYF.

The chain employs TRBV7-3 and TRBJ2-6; 12 bases fit TRBD2. Germline lookup yields CDR1 SGHTA and CDR2 FQGTGA. The ends lost 1 base at V and 3 bases at J; junction bases unmatched: 1. There are 17 residues in the CDR3. The CDR3 DNA is TGTGCCAGCAGCTTAAAGACTAGCGGGAGTGGGGCCAACGTCCTGACTTTC. This encodes CASSLKTSGSGANVLTF.

The genes are TRBV28 and TRBJ2-4, with D possibly TRBD1 on 6 matching bases. This CDR3 is built from 14 residues. The V and J ends lost 5 bases and 8 bases respectively, with 16 bases between them. Germline assignment: CDR1 MDHEN and CDR2 SYDVKM. The CDR3 loop reads CASSPPPGADIQYF. In DNA, the CDR3 is TGTGCCAGCAGTCCCCCCCCAGGGGCTGACATTCAGTACTTC.

A single count supports this clone. J is TRBJ1-2 and V is TRBV19, with D hard to call. V was pared by 3 bases and J by 7 bases, with 12 bases between. Germline V CDR1 and CDR2: LNHDA, SQIVND (reference sequence). The CDR3 has 13 amino acids. DNA of the CDR3: TGTGCCAGTAGTATTCTCTTCGGATTTGGCTACACCTTC. This codes for CASSILFGFGYTF. Full variable domain (outside the CDR3, taken from reference TRBV19 and TRBJ1-2): DGGITQSPKYLFRKEGQNVTLSCEQNLNHDAMYWYRQDPGQGLRLIYYSQIVNDFQKGDIAEGYSVSREKKESFPLTVTSAQKNPTAFYLCASSILFGFGYTFGSGTRLTVV.